This T cell receptor (beta chain) was found in a study of blood T cell repertoires in COVID-19. Study context: Sample material is recorded as cDNA or gDNA derived from T cells, B-cell-depleted T cells, or PBMCs.

V trimming: 3 bases; J trimming: 0 bases; junction bases outside the gene matches: 4. The CDR3 is 16 amino acids. Germline V gene data show CDR1 as MGHRA and CDR2 as YSYEKL. Authors' data handling: Amplifying reference gene primers gave estimates of nucleated cell counts. The data were produced by immunoSEQ multiplex PCR, yet TCRdb's version contains in-frame clones alone and is incomplete. That table furnishes V, J and clone size, whereas the DNA furnished D and trimming. The sample records approximately 150,000 clones, approximately 81% being singletons. The chain employs TRBV4-1 and TRBJ1-1, with 10 bases lining up with TRBD1. The specimen was peripheral blood. The source of this sequence is a man aged 55-75 years with acute or convalescent COVID-19. The CDR3 DNA follows: TGCGCCAGCAGCCACGACAGGGGGCAGATGAACACTGAAGCTTTCTTT. Residues: CASSHDRGQMNTEAFF.